This T cell receptor beta chain derives from a study of T-cell reconstitution after alpha-beta-depleted transplantation in children. General study findings and limits: From newly produced T cells came most of the T-cell counts and diversity one year after transplant. TCRbeta diversity was high at day 60 in some patients (a result of surviving recipient T cells and thymic progenitors). Two months or so post-transplant, alpha-beta T cells reportedly derived from several hundred expanded graft clones.

Trimming removed 4 bases from V and 2 bases from J, with 14 bases in between. The CDR3 has 16 amino acids. Unique molecular identifiers were incorporated when the TCRbeta library was constructed. TCRdb used MiXCR to reprocess the PCR reads, holding one entry per CDR3 protein. The data hold about 240,000 distinct CDR3 sequences, with over 20% observed a single time. This clonotype was detected many times. The antigen is not known. This chain connects TRBV6-7 to TRBJ2-2; D may be TRBD2 (6 bases). TRBV6-7 has ORF status, its function being uncertain. The receptor was isolated from a girl aged 2 to 10 with Fanconi anemia, due to receive a stem cell transplant. Sequencing used PBMCs, obtained before TCRalphabeta/CD19-depleted stem cell transplant. CDR3 in DNA: TGTGCCAGCAGTTTATTGGAGGGTTGTAACACCGGGGAGCTGTTTTTT. Its protein product is CASSLLEGCNTGELFF.